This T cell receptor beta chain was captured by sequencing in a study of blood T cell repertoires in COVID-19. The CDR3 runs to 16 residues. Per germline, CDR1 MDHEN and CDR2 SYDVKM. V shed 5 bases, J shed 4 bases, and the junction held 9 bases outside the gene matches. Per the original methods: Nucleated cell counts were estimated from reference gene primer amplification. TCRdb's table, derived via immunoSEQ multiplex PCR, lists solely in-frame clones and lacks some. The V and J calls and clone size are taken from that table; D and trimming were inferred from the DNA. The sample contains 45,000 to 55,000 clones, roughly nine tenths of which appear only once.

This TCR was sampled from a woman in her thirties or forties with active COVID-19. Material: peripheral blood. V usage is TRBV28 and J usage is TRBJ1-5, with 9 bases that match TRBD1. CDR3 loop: CASSTNRGLSNQPQHF. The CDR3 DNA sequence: TGTGCCAGCAGTACGAACAGGGGGCTAAGTAATCAGCCCCAGCATTTT. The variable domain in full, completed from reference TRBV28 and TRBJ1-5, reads DVKVTQSSRYLVKRTGEKVFLECVQDMDHENMFWYRQDPGLGLRLIYFSYDVKMKEKGDIPEGYSVSREKKERFSLILESASTNQTSMYLCASSTNRGLSNQPQHFGDGTRLSIL.